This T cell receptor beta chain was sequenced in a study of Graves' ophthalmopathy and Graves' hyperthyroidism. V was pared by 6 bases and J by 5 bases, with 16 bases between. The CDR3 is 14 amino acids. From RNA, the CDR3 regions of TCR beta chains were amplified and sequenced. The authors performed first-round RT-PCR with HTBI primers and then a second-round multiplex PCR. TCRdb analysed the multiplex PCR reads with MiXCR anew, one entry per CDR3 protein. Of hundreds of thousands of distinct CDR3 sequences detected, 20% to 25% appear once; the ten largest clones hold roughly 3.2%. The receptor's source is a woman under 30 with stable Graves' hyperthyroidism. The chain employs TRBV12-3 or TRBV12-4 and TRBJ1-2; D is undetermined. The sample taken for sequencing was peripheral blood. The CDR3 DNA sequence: TGTGCCAGCAGAAGTGGGAACAGTCCTTATGGCTACACCTTC. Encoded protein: CASRSGNSPYGYTF.